The 7 T cell receptor beta chains listed next were all sequenced from one sample in a study of blood T cell repertoires in COVID-19. Using immunoSEQ multiplex PCR, the repertoire was profiled, and TCRdb retains in-frame clones only, with some absent. Of 35,000 to 55,000 clones in the sample, around 82% were seen once. The sequenced sample was peripheral blood. These receptors all come from a human donor in a cohort sampled during active COVID-19.

This clone has just one count. J is TRBJ1-5 and V is TRBV18; 10 positions agree with TRBD1. The V gene's germline CDR1 is KGHSH and CDR2 LQKENI. CDR3 size: 15 residues. J was trimmed by 3 bases and V by 5 bases; bases with no gene match: 4. CDR3 coding DNA: TGTGCCAGCTCAGGCGGGACAGGGGACAATCAGCCCCAGCATTTT. It yields the protein CASSGGTGDNQPQHF.

V usage is TRBV4-2 and J usage is TRBJ1-2, with D unclear. V lost 1 base to trimming and J lost 8 bases, with 14 bases between them. This CDR3 has 14 amino acids. Germline CDR1 and CDR2: LGHNA and YNFKEQ. CDR3 DNA sequence: TGTGCCAGCAGCCAAGCCCTCACACCGCGGGGCTACACCTTC. It codes for CASSQALTPRGYTF.

The CDR3 DNA follows: TGTGCCAGCTCACCAAACCGGGCCTACGAGCAGTACTTC. The encoded protein is CASSPNRAYEQYF. The chain links TRBV18 to TRBJ2-7; D is undetermined. V dropped 2 bases and J dropped 2 bases, with 7 bases sitting between them. The CDR3 has 13 residues. Germline V gene lookup returns CDR1 KGHSH and CDR2 LQKENI.

CDR3 bases: TGTGCCAGCAGCTCCGGGGGGGCCTCGGGCATTCAGTACTTC. Residues: CASSSGGASGIQYF. V usage is TRBV7-2 and J usage is TRBJ2-4; the match to TRBD2 covers 8 bases. Germline V gene lookup returns CDR1 SGHTA and CDR2 FQGNSA. J lost 9 bases, V lost 4 bases, and 8 bases had no gene match. There are 14 residues in the CDR3.

The rearrangement joins TRBV19 to TRBJ2-2; 7 nucleotides match TRBD2. This CDR3 contains 13 residues. J was trimmed by 1 base and V by 11 bases; bases with no gene match: 4. Per the germline V gene, CDR1 is LNHDA and CDR2 is SQIVND (reference sequence). The CDR3 DNA sequence: TGTGCCTTCGAGCGGGAGAACACCGGGGAGCTGTTTTTT. Translation: CAFERENTGELFF.

This chain joins TRBV5-1 and TRBJ1-1; TRBD1 aligns across 7 bases. This CDR3 comprises 15 residues. V shed 0 bases and J 0 bases; nucleotides not matched to a gene: 2. Germline CDR1 reads SGHRS; CDR2 reads YFSETQ. This CDR3 reads CASSLEGGLNTEAFF. In DNA form, the CDR3 reads TGCGCCAGCAGCTTGGAAGGGGGCTTGAACACTGAAGCTTTCTTT.

The chain employs TRBV27 and TRBJ2-1; TRBD2 is a possible D gene (6 bases). V lost 2 bases and J lost 7, with 12 bases in between. The CDR3 has 14 residues. Per the germline V gene, CDR1 is MNHEY and CDR2 is SMNVEV (reference sequence). The CDR3 region is CASSLGLARNEQFF. The CDR3 DNA follows: TGTGCCAGCAGTTTAGGGCTAGCGAGGAATGAGCAGTTCTTC.